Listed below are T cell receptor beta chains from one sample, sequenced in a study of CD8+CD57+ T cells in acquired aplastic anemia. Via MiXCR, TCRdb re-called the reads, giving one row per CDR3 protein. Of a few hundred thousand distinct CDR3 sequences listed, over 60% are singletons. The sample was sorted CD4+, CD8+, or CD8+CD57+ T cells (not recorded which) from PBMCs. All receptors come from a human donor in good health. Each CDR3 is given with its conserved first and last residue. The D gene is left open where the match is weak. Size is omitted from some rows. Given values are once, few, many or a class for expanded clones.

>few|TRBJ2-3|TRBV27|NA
TGTGCCAGCAGTTTAGGGCAAACAGATACGCAGTATTTT
CASSLGQTDTQYF
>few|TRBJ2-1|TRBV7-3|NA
TGTGCCAGCAGCTTAATACAGGGAGGGGGAGATGAGCAGTTCTTC
CASSLIQGGGDEQFF
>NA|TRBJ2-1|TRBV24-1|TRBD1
TGTGCCACCAGTGACACCACAGGGGGCTCCTACAATGAGCAGTTCTTC
CATSDTTGGSYNEQFF
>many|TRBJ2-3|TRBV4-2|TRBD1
TGTGCCAGCAGCCAAGAGGGACAGTCATTTACAGATACGCAGTATTTT
CASSQEGQSFTDTQYF
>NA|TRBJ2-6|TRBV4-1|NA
TGCGCCAGCAGCCAATCCGTCGGGGGTAGGACCTCTGGGGCCAACGTCCTGACTTTC
CASSQSVGGRTSGANVLTF
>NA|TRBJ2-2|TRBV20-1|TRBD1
TGCAGTGCTAGCCCACAGGGGGCGAACACCGGGGAGCTGTTTTTT
CSASPQGANTGELFF
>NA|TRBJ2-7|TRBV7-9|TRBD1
TGTGCCAGCAGCTTGGGGGACAGCACCTACGAGCAGTACTTC
CASSLGDSTYEQYF
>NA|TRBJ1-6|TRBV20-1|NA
TGCAGTGCTAGATCCAGGGACGATTCACCCCTCCACTTT
CSARSRDDSPLHF
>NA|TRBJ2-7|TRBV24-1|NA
TGTGCCACCAGTGATCCCGGGACCTCGGGCGGCGAGCAGTACTTC
CATSDPGTSGGEQYF
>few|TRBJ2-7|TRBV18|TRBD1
TGTGCCAGCTCAGATGGACAGGGGGGTTACGAGCAGTACTTC
CASSDGQGGYEQYF
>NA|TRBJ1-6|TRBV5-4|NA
TGTGCCAGCAGCGAGGACAGTACCCGGCCCCCACCCCTCCACTTT
CASSEDSTRPPPLHF
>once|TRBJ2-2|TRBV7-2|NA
TGTGCCAGCAGCCAAGAATGGGGGCTGTTTTTT
CASSQEWGLFF
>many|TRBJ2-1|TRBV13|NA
TGTGCCAGCAGCCTCCCGGGACCCGTCTTCGCTGAGCAGTTCTTC
CASSLPGPVFAEQFF
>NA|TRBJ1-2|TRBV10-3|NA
TGTGCCATCAATTCGGGGACCTATGGCTACACCTTC
CAINSGTYGYTF
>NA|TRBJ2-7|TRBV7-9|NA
TGTGCCAGCAGAATGGCGGCCTCCTACGAGCAGTACTTC
CASRMAASYEQYF
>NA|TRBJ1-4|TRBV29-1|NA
TGCAGCGTTCTTGGTGAAAAACTGTTTTTT
CSVLGEKLFF
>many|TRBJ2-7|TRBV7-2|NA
TGTGCCTCCCTAAAGGGGGGGAGTCCCTACGAGCAGTACTTC
CASLKGGSPYEQYF
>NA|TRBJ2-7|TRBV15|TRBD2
TGTGCCACCAGTACGGCGGGAGTTTTGTACGAGCAGTACTTC
CATSTAGVLYEQYF
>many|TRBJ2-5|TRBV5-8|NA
TGTGCCAGCAGCTTGGCCGACGGAGCTGGGACCCAGTACTTC
CASSLADGAGTQYF
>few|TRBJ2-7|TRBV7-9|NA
TGTGCCAGCAGCCCAACCTCCCAGGGGATTCGCTACGAGCAGTACTTC
CASSPTSQGIRYEQYF
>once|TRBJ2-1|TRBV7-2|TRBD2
TGTGCCAGCAGCGCTCGGACTAGCGGGAGTCGAGAGCAGTTCTTC
CASSARTSGSREQFF
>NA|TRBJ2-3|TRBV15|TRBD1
TGTGCCACCAGCAGAGCCGGTCCGGGACAGGGTGCAGATACGCAGTATTTT
CATSRAGPGQGADTQYF
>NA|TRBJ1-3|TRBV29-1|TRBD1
TGCAGCGTTTCCCGGACAGGGACTGCAAACACCATATATTTT
CSVSRTGTANTIYF
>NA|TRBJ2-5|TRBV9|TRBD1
TGTGCCAGCAGCGCCCAGGGACAGGGGCTACAAGAGACCCAGTACTTC
CASSAQGQGLQETQYF
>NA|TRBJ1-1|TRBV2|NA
TGTGCCAGCAGCGGCGGGGGAGGCACTGAAGCTTTCTTT
CASSGGGGTEAFF
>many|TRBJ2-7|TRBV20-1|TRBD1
TGCAGTGCGGGTTTCCGGGACAGTACCTACGAGCAGTACTTC
CSAGFRDSTYEQYF
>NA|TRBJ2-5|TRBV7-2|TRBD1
TGTGCCAGCAGCGTCGGGACAGTAGCGACCCAGTACTTC
CASSVGTVATQYF
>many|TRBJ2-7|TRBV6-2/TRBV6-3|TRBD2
TGTGCCAGCAGTTATATAGCGGGGGACTTCCACGAGCAGTACTTC
CASSYIAGDFHEQYF
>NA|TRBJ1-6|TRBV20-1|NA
TGCAGTGCTAGAGAGACAGATAATTCACCCCTCCACTTT
CSARETDNSPLHF
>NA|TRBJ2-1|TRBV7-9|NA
TGTGCCAGCAGGCCAGGGTTCATGATACGGAATGAGCAGTTCTTC
CASRPGFMIRNEQFF
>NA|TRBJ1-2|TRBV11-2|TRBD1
TGTGCCAGCAGCCCAGGGTCGGGACAGGGTTTTTCTGGCTACACCTTC
CASSPGSGQGFSGYTF
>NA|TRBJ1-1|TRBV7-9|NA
TGTGCCAGCAGCTGGCCCGGGACTGAAGCTTTCTTT
CASSWPGTEAFF
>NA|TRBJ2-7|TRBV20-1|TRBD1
TGCAGTGCTACGACGACAGGGGGCGGCTACGAGCAGTACTTC
CSATTTGGGYEQYF
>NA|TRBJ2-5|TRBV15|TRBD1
TGTGCCACCAGCGAAGGGACAGGGGGCGCCCACAAAAACTTC
CATSEGTGGAHKNF
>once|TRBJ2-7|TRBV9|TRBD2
TGTGCCAGCAGCGACGGGACTAGCGCGTACGAGCAGTACTTC
CASSDGTSAYEQYF
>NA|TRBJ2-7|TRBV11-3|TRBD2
TGTGCCAGCAGCTCAGATCCGGGACTAGCGTCCGAGCAGTACTTC
CASSSDPGLASEQYF
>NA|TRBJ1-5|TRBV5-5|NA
TGTGCCAGCAGCTATGACAACAATCAGCCCCAGCATTTT
CASSYDNNQPQHF
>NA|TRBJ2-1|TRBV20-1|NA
TGCAGTGCTCCCCATGGGGGGCGTTGGGACGAGCAGTTCTTC
CSAPHGGRWDEQFF
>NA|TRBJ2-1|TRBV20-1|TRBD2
TGCAGTGCTAGACGTGGGCTAGCGGGAGAGTCCAATGAGCAGTTCTTC
CSARRGLAGESNEQFF
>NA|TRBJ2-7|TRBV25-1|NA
TGTGCCAGCAGTGCTAGAAATCAGGACTACACTTACGAGCAGTACTTC
CASSARNQDYTYEQYF